This record covers a single T cell receptor (beta chain). These data belong to a study of OX40 agonist ivuxolimab in advanced cancers. Profiling relied on immunoSEQ multiplex PCR, and the TCRdb table lists in-frame clones only, not all of them. Of 70,000 to 90,000 clones in the sample, more than 80% are singletons; the top ten hold roughly 8.7%. This CDR3 contains 15 residues. The germline V and J ends were trimmed by 6 bases and 4 bases, with 18 bases remaining between them. Germline CDR1 and CDR2: KGHSH and LQKENI. This TCR was recovered from an adult with an advanced solid tumor such as melanoma, head and neck, liver or kidney cancer. The chain carries TRBV18 and TRBJ1-2; unclear D gene. Specimen: CD4+ or CD8+ T cells sorted from blood, collected in a trial of the OX40 agonist ivuxolimab. The CDR3 nucleotides are TGTGCCAGCTCGGGGTCGGGTCCGGAGGCCTATGGCTACACCTTC. As protein: CASSGSGPEAYGYTF.